What follows are 6 T cell receptor beta chains derived from one specimen sequenced in a study of blood T cell repertoires in COVID-19. TCRdb's table, derived via immunoSEQ multiplex PCR, lists solely in-frame clones and lacks some. This table holds more than 65,000 clones, roughly three quarters found once. Sequenced: peripheral blood. The receptors shown here come from a human donor in a cohort sampled during active COVID-19.

Comment on this clone: The same CDR3 arises from other DNA sequences in this sample as well. The genes are TRBV3-1 (or the pseudogene TRBV3-2) and TRBJ2-5; 11 bases are shared with TRBD2. The germline gives CDR1 LGHDT, CDR2 YNNKEL (reference sequence). With V trimmed by 0 bases and J by 4 bases, 1 base remained unmatched. The CDR3 extends over 15 amino acids. The CDR3 bases are TGTGCCAGCAGCCAAGATGGACTAGCGGGAGAGACCCAGTACTTC. It codes for CASSQDGLAGETQYF.

This clone was counted only a few times. The J gene is TRBJ2-3, the V gene TRBV6-5, with D tentatively TRBD2 (6 bases). This CDR3 has 14 residues. CDR1 is MNHEY and CDR2 is SVGAGI in the germline V gene. The V and J ends lost 6 bases and 1 base respectively, with 11 bases between them. CDR3 DNA: TGTGCCAGCAGACCTGGGACTGGCACAGATACGCAGTATTTT. Translated: CASRPGTGTDTQYF.

V gene TRBV6-5 combines with J gene TRBJ2-4; weak D call: TRBD1 (5 bases). The CDR3 is 14 residues long. Germline CDR1 MNHEY, CDR2 SVGAGI. V was shortened by 7 bases and J by 6 bases, with 16 bases between the two germline ends. The CDR3 is CASTQRGRGNIQYF. CDR3 nucleotide sequence: TGTGCCAGCACCCAAAGGGGTCGAGGAAACATTCAGTACTTC.

V is TRBV7-9 and J is TRBJ1-2; a possible D gene is TRBD1 (5 bases). The CDR3 is made up of 13 amino acids. The V gene lost 5 bases and the J gene lost 2 bases, with 9 bases spanning the gap. CDR1 is SEHNR and CDR2 is FQNEAQ in the germline V gene (reference sequence). CDR3 sequence reads: CASSVDTNYGYTF. DNA of the CDR3: TGTGCCAGCAGCGTGGACACAAACTATGGCTACACCTTC.

V gene TRBV7-8 combines with J gene TRBJ2-1; D possibly corresponds to TRBD1 (6 bases). Germline CDR1 reads SGHVS; CDR2 reads FQNEAQ. This CDR3 is built from 15 residues. Trimming took 4 bases from V and 1 from J, leaving 11 bases between them. CDR3 DNA: TGTGCCAGCAGCTCGGACAGCCAGTCCTACAATGAGCAGTTCTTC. This encodes CASSSDSQSYNEQFF.

The chain joins TRBV24-1 to TRBJ2-3, with 9 positions matching TRBD2. V gave up 5 bases and J gave up 2 bases; unmatched junction bases: 13. Germline V gene lookup returns CDR1 KGHDR and CDR2 SFDVKD. CDR3 length equals 18 residues. The CDR3 region has the DNA TGTGCCACCAGTGGTACAGCGGGGGGCCTGAGTTACACAGATACGCAGTATTTT. Protein sequence: CATSGTAGGLSYTDTQYF.